What follows are 10 T cell receptor beta chains derived from one specimen sequenced in a study of response to subunit inactivated influenza vaccine. TCRdb processed the RT-PCR reads anew with MiXCR; each CDR3 protein has one entry. Of approximately 730,000 distinct CDR3 sequences listed, around 13% are singletons. Sample: PBMCs from blood, taken 14 to 15 days before vaccination. These receptors all stem from a man aged 50 to 60 who received an inactivated influenza vaccine.

This clonotype has more than one count but fewer than ten. The chain uses TRBV5-1 and TRBJ2-1, with 13 positions matching TRBD2. The CDR3 spans 17 residues. Germline values: CDR1 SGHRS, CDR2 YFSETQ. The V and J ends lost 3 bases and 6 bases, in that order; junction bases with no gene match: 9. The DNA of the CDR3 is TGCGCCAGCAGCTGGAACGGACTAGCGGGAGCGAGCAATGAGCAGTTCTTC. Its translation: CASSWNGLAGASNEQFF.

The chain links TRBV6-6 to TRBJ2-3; no reliable D call. V dropped 6 bases and J dropped 5 bases, with 9 bases sitting between them. Germline V gene data show CDR1 as MNHNY and CDR2 as SVGAGI (reference sequence). The CDR3 loop spans 12 amino acids. The CDR3 loop reads CASSPAVDTQYF. The CDR3 nucleotides are TGTGCCAGCAGCCCCGCCGTAGATACGCAGTATTTT.

The V call is TRBV5-1, the J call TRBJ1-2, with D possibly matching TRBD1 (5 bases). V was pared by 2 bases and J by 6 bases, with 11 bases between. CDR3 length: 13 amino acids. CDR1 and CDR2 (germline): SGHRS, YFSETQ. CDR3 sequence (DNA): TGCGCCAGCAGCTTATCGGGGACGGATGGCTACACCTTC. Translation gives CASSLSGTDGYTF.

This clonotype was seen a few times. The chain is built from TRBV7-9 and TRBJ2-5; 14 bases match TRBD2. The CDR3 is 16 amino acids. The ends lost 4 bases at V and 4 bases at J; junction bases unmatched: 5. Germline CDR1 reads SEHNR; CDR2 reads FQNEAQ (reference sequence). CDR3 region: CASSSTSGGAAETQYF. CDR3 nucleotide sequence: TGTGCCAGCAGCTCGACTAGCGGGGGGGCCGCAGAGACCCAGTACTTC.

This clonotype was detected only a few times. The chain has TRBV7-2 and TRBJ2-7; 8 positions match TRBD1. The CDR3 extends over 13 amino acids. Trimming took 7 bases from V and 1 from J; bases not matched to a gene: 3. Germline V gene sequence: CDR1 SGHTA, CDR2 FQGNSA. DNA for the CDR3: TGTGCCAGCAACCGGGACAGGTCCTACGAGCAGTACTTC. Protein product: CASNRDRSYEQYF.

The V gene is TRBV29-1, the J gene TRBJ1-2; a weak D match, TRBD1 (5 bases). CDR3 length equals 14 residues. Germline CDR1 is SQVTM and CDR2 is ANQGSEA. Trimming shortened V by 7 bases and J by 4 bases, and 19 bases separated the two germline ends. The CDR3 protein is CSAEGDSGIYGYTF. In DNA, the CDR3 is TGCAGCGCGGAGGGCGACAGCGGGATCTATGGCTACACCTTC.

This clonotype has only a few counts. This chain joins TRBV14 and TRBJ1-2; possibly TRBD1 for D (5 bases). V lost 1 base to trimming and J lost 4 bases, with 7 bases between them. Germline CDR1 is SGHDN and CDR2 is FVKESK. The CDR3 contains 13 residues. CDR3 nucleotides: TGTGCCAGCAGCCAAGCAGGGTTCTATGGCTACACCTTC. The encoded protein is CASSQAGFYGYTF.

This clonotype has only a few counts. This chain connects TRBV15 to TRBJ2-7; D uncertain. The CDR3 spans 16 residues. V was shortened by 1 base and J by 0 bases, with 13 bases between the two germline ends. Germline CDR1 LNHNV, CDR2 YYDKDF (reference sequence). CDR3 DNA: TGTGCCACCAGCAGAGGGTTGGGGATTTCCTCCTACGAGCAGTACTTC. Translating gives CATSRGLGISSYEQYF.

The V gene is TRBV18, the J gene TRBJ1-2; TRBD1 might be the D (5 bases). V was trimmed by 3 bases and J by 5 bases, leaving 19 bases between them. CDR1 and CDR2 (germline): KGHSH, LQKENI. The CDR3 spans 16 residues. The CDR3 DNA follows: TGTGCCAGCTCACCGGCGGACATGGCTATGACTTATGGCTACACCTTC. Encoded protein: CASSPADMAMTYGYTF.

As concerns this clonotype: A much larger clone is a single base away; this may be a read error. V usage is TRBV12-3 or TRBV12-4 and J usage is TRBJ2-5; 7 bases are shared with TRBD2. CDR3 size: 14 residues. CDR3 DNA: TGTGTCAGCAGCCAGACGGGGGGACAAGAGACCCAGTACTTC. Translating it yields CVSSQTGGQETQYF.